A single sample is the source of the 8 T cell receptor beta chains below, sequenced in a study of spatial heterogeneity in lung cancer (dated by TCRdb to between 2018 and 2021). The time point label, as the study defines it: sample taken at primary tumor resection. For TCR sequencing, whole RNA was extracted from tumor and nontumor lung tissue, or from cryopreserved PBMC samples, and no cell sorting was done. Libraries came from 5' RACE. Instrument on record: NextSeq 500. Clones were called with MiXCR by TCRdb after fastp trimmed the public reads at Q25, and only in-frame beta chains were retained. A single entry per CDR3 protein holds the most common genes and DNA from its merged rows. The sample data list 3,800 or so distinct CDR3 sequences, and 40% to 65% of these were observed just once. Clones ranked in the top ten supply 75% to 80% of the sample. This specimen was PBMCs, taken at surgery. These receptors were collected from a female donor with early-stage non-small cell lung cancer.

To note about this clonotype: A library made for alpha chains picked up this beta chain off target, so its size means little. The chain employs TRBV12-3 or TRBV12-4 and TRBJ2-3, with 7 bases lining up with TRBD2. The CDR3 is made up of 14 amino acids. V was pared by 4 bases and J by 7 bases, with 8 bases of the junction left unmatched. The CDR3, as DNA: TGTGCCAGCAGTTCGACTAGCAGGGTAAATACGCAGTATTTT. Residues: CASSSTSRVNTQYF.

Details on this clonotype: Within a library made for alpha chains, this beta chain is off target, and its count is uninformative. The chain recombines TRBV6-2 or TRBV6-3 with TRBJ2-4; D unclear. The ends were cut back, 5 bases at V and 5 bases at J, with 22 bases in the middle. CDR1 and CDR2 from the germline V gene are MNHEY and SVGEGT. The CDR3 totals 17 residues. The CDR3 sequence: CASSPLRVSPYENIQYF. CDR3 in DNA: TGTGCCAGCAGTCCGCTTAGGGTTTCCCCCTACGAAAACATTCAGTACTTC.

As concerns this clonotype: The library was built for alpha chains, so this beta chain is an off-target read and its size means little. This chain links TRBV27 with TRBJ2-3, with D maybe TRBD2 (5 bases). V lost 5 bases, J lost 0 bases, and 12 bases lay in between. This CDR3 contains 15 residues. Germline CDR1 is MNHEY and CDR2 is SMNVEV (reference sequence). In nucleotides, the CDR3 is TGTGCCAGCAGTGAAGAAAGCGGCAGCACAGATACGCAGTATTTT. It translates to CASSEESGSTDTQYF.

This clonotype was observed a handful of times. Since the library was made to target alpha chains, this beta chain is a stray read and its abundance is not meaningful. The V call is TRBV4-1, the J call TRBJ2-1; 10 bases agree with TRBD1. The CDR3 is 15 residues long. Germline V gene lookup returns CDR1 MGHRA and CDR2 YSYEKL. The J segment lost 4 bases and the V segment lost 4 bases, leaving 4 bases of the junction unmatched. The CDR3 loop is CASSPGTGEYNEQFF. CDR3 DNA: TGCGCCAGCAGCCCCGGGACAGGGGAGTACAATGAGCAGTTCTTC.

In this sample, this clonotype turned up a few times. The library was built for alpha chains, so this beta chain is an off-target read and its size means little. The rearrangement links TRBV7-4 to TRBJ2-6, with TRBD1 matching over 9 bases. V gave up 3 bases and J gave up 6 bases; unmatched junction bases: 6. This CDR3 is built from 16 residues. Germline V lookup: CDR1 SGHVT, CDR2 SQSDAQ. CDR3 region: CASSFPGQGPANVLTF. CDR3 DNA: TGTGCCAGCAGCTTCCCGGGACAGGGCCCGGCCAACGTCCTGACTTTC.

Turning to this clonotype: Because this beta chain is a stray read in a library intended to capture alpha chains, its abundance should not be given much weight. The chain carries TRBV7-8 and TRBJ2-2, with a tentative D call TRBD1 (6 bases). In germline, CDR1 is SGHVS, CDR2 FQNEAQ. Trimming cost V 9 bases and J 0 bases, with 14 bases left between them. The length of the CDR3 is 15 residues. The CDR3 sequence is CASVTGTPNTGELFF. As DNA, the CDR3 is TGTGCCAGTGTCACCGGGACACCGAACACCGGGGAGCTGTTTTTT.

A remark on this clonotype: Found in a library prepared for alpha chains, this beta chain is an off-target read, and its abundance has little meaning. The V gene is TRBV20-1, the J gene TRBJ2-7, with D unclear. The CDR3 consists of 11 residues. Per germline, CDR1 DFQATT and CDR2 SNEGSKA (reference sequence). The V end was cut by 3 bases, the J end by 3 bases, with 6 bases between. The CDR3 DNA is TGCAGTGCTAGTTTAGTCTACGAGCAGTACTTC. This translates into CSASLVYEQYF.

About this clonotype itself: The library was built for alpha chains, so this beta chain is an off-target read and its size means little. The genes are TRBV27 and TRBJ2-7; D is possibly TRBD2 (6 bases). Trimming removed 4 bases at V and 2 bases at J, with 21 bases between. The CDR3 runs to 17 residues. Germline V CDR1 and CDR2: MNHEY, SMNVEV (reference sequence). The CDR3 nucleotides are TGTGCCAGCAGTTCCCGCGGCGGGGTGACACCCCCCTACGAGCAGTACTTC. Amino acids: CASSSRGGVTPPYEQYF.